The T cell receptor (beta chain) under discussion was sequenced for a study of T cell responses to AZD1222 COVID-19 vaccine. Study-wide results and caveats: Donors, mostly white British, included more females; clonal diversity was possibly underestimated. Nearly half of the spike-specific TCRs reportedly recognize variant regions that carry no mutations. Repertoires were obtained solely post-peak T cell response.

The method was immunoSEQ multiplex PCR; TCRdb's version includes in-frame clones alone and lacks a portion of them. The data hold 150,000 or so clones, with roughly nine tenths observed a single time. Germline-derived CDR1 and CDR2 are SGHKS and YYEKEE (reference sequence). V shed 4 bases and J 6 bases; nucleotides not matched to a gene: 6. The CDR3 runs 14 residues. Regarding this clone: Antigen unknown.

The clonotype comes from an adult in good health. Material: peripheral blood, obtained on day 0 of AZD1222 vaccination. The chain is built from TRBV5-5 and TRBJ1-5, with TRBD1 identical over 8 bases. The CDR3 DNA is TGTGCCAGCAGCCTGGACAGGGTCCCTCAGCCCCAGCATTTT. It translates to CASSLDRVPQPQHF.